A selection of T cell receptor beta chains follows, all from one sample in a study of blood T cell repertoires in COVID-19. Clones were read by immunoSEQ multiplex PCR, and TCRdb kept only the in-frame ones, dropping some. The repertoire includes some 74,000 clones, around 87% of them detected once, and 6.6% sits in the top ten. Sequenced: peripheral blood. The receptors were sampled from a man aged 50-59 years with active COVID-19. CDR3s include the opening cysteine and the closing phenylalanine or tryptophan. Fields, in order: J gene, D gene, V gene, clone size, CDR3 DNA, CDR3 protein. D genes are given only for firm matches. Size values are once, few and many counts, or a class for expanded clones, and some rows have none.

>TRBJ2-3|TRBD1|TRBV6-2/TRBV6-3|-
TGTGCCAGCAGCCGGGACAGGGACACAGATACGCAGTATTTT
CASSRDRDTDTQYF
>TRBJ2-1|TRBD2|TRBV6-2/TRBV6-3|-
TGTGCCAGCAGTCCGGGACTAGCGCCCAACAATGAGCAGTTCTTC
CASSPGLAPNNEQFF
>TRBJ1-1|-|TRBV30|-
TGTGCCTGGAGTCTAGCGGGTGGGCCTGAAGCTTTCTTT
CAWSLAGGPEAFF
>TRBJ2-7|-|TRBV18|-
TGTGCCAGCTCTCTCCAGGGGGGCGACGAGCAGTACTTC
CASSLQGGDEQYF
>TRBJ2-5|-|TRBV28|-
TGTGCCAGCACCGAAGAACAAACAGGGATCAGGGAGACCCAGTACTTC
CASTEEQTGIRETQYF
>TRBJ1-2|-|TRBV30|-
TGTGCCTGGAGTACCGGGCATGGACAGACTATGGGCTACACCTTC
CAWSTGHGQTMGYTF
>TRBJ1-3|-|TRBV4-2|-
TGTGCCAGCAGCCAAGGGTTGGGGGGGCAAGGTCTCTTCAGCGGAAACACCATATATTTT
CASSQGLGGQGLFSGNTIYF
>TRBJ2-5|TRBD1|TRBV6-5|-
TGTGCCAGCAGTTATAGGGACAGGCTAAAGACCCAGTACTTC
CASSYRDRLKTQYF
>TRBJ1-2|TRBD1|TRBV19|-
TGTGCCAGTAGTATAGCTGAGACAGGGGTCTATGGCTACACCTTC
CASSIAETGVYGYTF
>TRBJ1-1|TRBD1|TRBV19|-
TGTGCCAGTAGTAGCTACAGGGGGCTCGACACTGAAGCTTTCTTT
CASSSYRGLDTEAFF
>TRBJ1-6|-|TRBV7-2|once
TGTGCCAGCAGCTTACGGGAGAGCTCCTATAATTCACCCCTCCACTTT
CASSLRESSYNSPLHF
>TRBJ2-3|-|TRBV7-2|-
TGTGCCAGCAGCTTAGCGAGCACCAACACAGATACGCAGTATTTT
CASSLASTNTDTQYF
>TRBJ2-1|TRBD1|TRBV5-6|-
TGTGCCAGCAGCGTCCCCCAGGGGGCCGGTTTCGATGAGCAGTTCTTC
CASSVPQGAGFDEQFF
>TRBJ2-3|-|TRBV19|-
TGTGCCAGTAGTATCCAGCGGAGCACAGATACGCAGTATTTT
CASSIQRSTDTQYF
>TRBJ1-1|TRBD1|TRBV7-6|-
TGTGCCAGCAGCCCTTATAGACAGCCCAGGGGGCCGAACACTGAAGCTTTCTTT
CASSPYRQPRGPNTEAFF
>TRBJ2-7|-|TRBV3-1/TRBV3-2|-
TGTGCCAGCAGCCAAGAGCACCCCGGCGAGCAGTACTTC
CASSQEHPGEQYF
>TRBJ2-7|-|TRBV7-5|-
TGTGTCAGAAGCTTTTCAGGCAACCCGGGACAGGGAGTCTACGAGCAGTACTTC
CVRSFSGNPGQGVYEQYF
>TRBJ2-3|-|TRBV7-8|-
TGTGCCAGCAGCCCTAGAGATAGCACAGATACGCAGTATTTT
CASSPRDSTDTQYF
>TRBJ1-1|-|TRBV4-1|-
TGCGCCAGCAGCCAGGAAGGGGGGGTTTTGGACGACACTGAAGCTTTCTTT
CASSQEGGVLDDTEAFF
>TRBJ2-7|TRBD2|TRBV5-1|few
TGCGCCAGCAGCTTGGCCCTAAGCGGGAGAGGGGACGAGCAGTACTTC
CASSLALSGRGDEQYF
>TRBJ1-1|TRBD1|TRBV12-3/TRBV12-4|-
TGTGCCAGCAGCCTTGACAGGGTCGGTATAGCTTTCTTT
CASSLDRVGIAFF
>TRBJ2-1|TRBD2|TRBV5-1|-
TGCGCCAGCAGCTCAACACCGGGTCCTAGCGGGAGTCCACATGAGCAGTTCTTC
CASSSTPGPSGSPHEQFF
>TRBJ2-7|TRBD2|TRBV27|-
TGTGCCAGCAGCCAGCGGGGGCCCTACGAGCAGTACTTC
CASSQRGPYEQYF
>TRBJ2-1|TRBD2|TRBV18|-
TGTGCCAGCTCACCTCGGACTAGCGGGAGTACAGTTAATGAGCAGTTCTTC
CASSPRTSGSTVNEQFF
>TRBJ1-2|-|TRBV18|-
TGTGCCAGCTCACCAGACAAAAACTATGGCTACACCTTC
CASSPDKNYGYTF
>TRBJ2-1|-|TRBV11-3|-
TGTGCCAGCAGCTTAGGCAGGGTCTCCTACAATGAGCAGTTCTTC
CASSLGRVSYNEQFF
>TRBJ2-1|TRBD2|TRBV7-9|-
TGTGCCAGCAGCTCAGCGGGGGGGCTTTTTGCTGAGCAGTTCTTC
CASSSAGGLFAEQFF
>TRBJ1-2|-|TRBV20-1|-
TGCAGTGCTAGTCGTAGCCAGTGGAACTATGGCTACACCTTC
CSASRSQWNYGYTF
>TRBJ2-7|-|TRBV4-3|-
TGCGCCAGCAGCCAAGGTACGGGGGAAAGGGACGAGCAGTACTTC
CASSQGTGERDEQYF
>TRBJ1-1|TRBD1|TRBV5-1|-
TGCGCCAGCAGATTACAGGGGGCAGTAGGAGACACTGAAGCTTTCTTT
CASRLQGAVGDTEAFF
>TRBJ1-1|-|TRBV6-2/TRBV6-3|once
TGTGCCAGCAGTTACGCCGCGGGGGACACTGAAGCTTTCTTT
CASSYAAGDTEAFF
>TRBJ2-2|-|TRBV4-2|-
TGTGCCAGCAGCCAAGATACGAGGAACACCGGGGAGCTGTTTTTT
CASSQDTRNTGELFF